This TCR beta chain was sequenced for a study of blood T cell repertoires in COVID-19. Study at large: PBMCs, B-cell-depleted T cells, or T cells provided the cDNA or gDNA that made up the material.

The study drew participants aged about 18 to 90 years from under 30 US areas. Assay used: immunoSEQ multiplex PCR; TCRdb lists only in-frame clones, some missing. The table lists hundreds of thousands of clones, around four fifths of them singletons, with 4.8% in the top ten. Sequenced sample: PBMCs or T cells enriched from blood (not recorded which). This TCR was sampled from a woman between 45 and 65 years old who had been exposed to COVID-19.

CDR3 residues: CASSFQRGSGEQYF. The CDR3 region has the DNA TGTGCCAGCAGTTTCCAACGGGGGTCGGGTGAGCAGTACTTC. The V gene is TRBV27, the J gene TRBJ2-7; tentatively, D is TRBD2 (6 bases). The CDR3 spans 14 residues. Germline values: CDR1 MNHEY, CDR2 SMNVEV (reference sequence). The V end was cut by 3 bases, the J end by 7 bases, with 16 bases between.